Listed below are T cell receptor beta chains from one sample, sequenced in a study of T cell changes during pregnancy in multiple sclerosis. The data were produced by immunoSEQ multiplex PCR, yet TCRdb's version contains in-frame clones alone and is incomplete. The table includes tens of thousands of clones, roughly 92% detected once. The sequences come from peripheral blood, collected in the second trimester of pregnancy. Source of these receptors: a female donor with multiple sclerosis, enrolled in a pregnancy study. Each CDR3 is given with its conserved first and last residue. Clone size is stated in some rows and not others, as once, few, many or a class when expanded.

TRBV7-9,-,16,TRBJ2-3,CASSSSSGGDTDTQYF
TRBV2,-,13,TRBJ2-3,CASTPQGTDTQYF
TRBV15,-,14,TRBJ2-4,CATSKGTGGNIQYF
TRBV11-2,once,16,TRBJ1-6,CASSLGTGQGHSPLHF
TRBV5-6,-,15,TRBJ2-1,CASRLSGRSLSEQFF
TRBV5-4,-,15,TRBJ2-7,CASSLVGGGGYEQYF
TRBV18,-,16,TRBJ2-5,CASSPEQPGLQETQYF
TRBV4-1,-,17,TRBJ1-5,CASSQERGVIDNQPQHF
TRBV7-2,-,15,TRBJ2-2,CASRKIAGDTGELFF
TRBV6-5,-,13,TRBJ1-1,CASSYSRETEAFF
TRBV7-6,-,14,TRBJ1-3,CASSLRQGGNTIYF
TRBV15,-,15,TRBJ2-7,CATSTNRGGAYEQYF
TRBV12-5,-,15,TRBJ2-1,CASGGSGTGRDEQFF
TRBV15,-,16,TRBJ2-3,CATSRGAGSGTDTQYF
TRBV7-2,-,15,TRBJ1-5,CASSRTGEGNQPQHF
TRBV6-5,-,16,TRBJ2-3,CASSYQRRRWPDTQYF
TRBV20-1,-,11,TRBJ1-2,CSASDRSGYTF
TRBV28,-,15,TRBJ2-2,CAAQGVAEVTGELFF
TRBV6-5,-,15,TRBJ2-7,CATKRDRGFSYEQYF
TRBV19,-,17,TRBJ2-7,CASSIEGTGPSSYEQYF
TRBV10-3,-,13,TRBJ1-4,CATAVGGNEKLFF
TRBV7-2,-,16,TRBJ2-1,CASSRPGTSGSDEQFF
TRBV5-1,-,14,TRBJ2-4,CASSSTRGKNIQYF
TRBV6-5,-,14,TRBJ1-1,CASSEGVRNTEAFF
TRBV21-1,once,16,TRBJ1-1,CASSIPPGVRNTEAFF
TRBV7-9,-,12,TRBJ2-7,CASSLTFNEQYF
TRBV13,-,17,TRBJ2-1,CASSLGTAGGGMIEQFF
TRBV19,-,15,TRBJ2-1,CASSKDSSSYNEQFF
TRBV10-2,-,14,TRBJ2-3,CASRRLAIADTQYF
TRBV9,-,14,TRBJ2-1,CASSVGSSYNEQFF
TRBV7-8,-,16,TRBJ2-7,CASSSGTSGLPYEQYF
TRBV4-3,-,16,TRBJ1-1,CASSQGRGGSGTEAFF
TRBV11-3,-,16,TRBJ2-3,CASSKRSGQLTDTQYF
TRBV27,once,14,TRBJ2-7,CASRKAGGTYEQYF
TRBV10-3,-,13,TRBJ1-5,CAICGHLNQPQHF
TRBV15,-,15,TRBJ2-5,CATSRDQGSRETQYF
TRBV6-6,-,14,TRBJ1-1,CASSYSQRLTEAFF
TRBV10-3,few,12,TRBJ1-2,CAISEEFYGYTF
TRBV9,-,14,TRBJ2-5,CASSVEQHQETQYF
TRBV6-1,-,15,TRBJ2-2,CASSEGHTNTGELFF
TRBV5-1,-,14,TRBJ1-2,CASSISGTGGGYTF
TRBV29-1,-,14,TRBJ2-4,CSVTGPGTGAIQYF